Here is one T cell receptor (beta chain) with its context. Its antigen is not known. Division of CD4+ cells produced a CD45RA+ naive subset and a CD45RA-negative memory subset. Some clones are missing from TCRdb's copy, which holds only in-frame ones; the method was immunoSEQ multiplex PCR. Of roughly 1,500,000 clones in the sample, 95% to 99% were seen once. The data are from a study of shared clonotypes between healthy human individuals. Study-level findings and limits: Naive subsets typically showed greater estimated richness than memory subsets. Shared clonotypes across all four donors exceeded non-shared ones in generation probability.

CDR3 length: 16 amino acids. The trim removed 1 base at V and 0 bases at J, leaving 6 bases unmatched. Germline V gene lookup returns CDR1 SGHVS and CDR2 FQNEAQ. The chain joins TRBV7-8 to TRBJ2-7; TRBD1 agrees at 7 bases. The sample comprised naive CD4+ T cells sorted from blood. Subset of the sample: CD45RA+ positively selected. The TCR comes from a man aged 30-40 years in good health. The CDR3: CASSLVEGALSYEQYF. The DNA for the CDR3 is TGTGCCAGCAGCTTAGTAGAGGGGGCCCTCTCCTACGAGCAGTACTTC.